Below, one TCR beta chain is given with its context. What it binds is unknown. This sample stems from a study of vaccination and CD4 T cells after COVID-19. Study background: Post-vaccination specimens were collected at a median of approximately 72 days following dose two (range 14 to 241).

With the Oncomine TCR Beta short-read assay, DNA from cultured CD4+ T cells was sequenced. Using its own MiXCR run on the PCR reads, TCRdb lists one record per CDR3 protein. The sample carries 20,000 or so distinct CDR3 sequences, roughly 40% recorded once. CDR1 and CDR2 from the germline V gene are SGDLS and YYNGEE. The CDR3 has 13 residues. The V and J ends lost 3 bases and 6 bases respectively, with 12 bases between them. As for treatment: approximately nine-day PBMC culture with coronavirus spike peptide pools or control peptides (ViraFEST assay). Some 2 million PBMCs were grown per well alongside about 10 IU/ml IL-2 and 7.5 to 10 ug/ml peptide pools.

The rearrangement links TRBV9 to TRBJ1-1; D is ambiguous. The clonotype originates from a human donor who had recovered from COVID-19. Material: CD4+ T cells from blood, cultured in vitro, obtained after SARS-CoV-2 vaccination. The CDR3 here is CASSEVGSAEAFF. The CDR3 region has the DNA TGTGCCAGCAGCGAGGTTGGGAGCGCTGAAGCTTTCTTT.